This TCR beta chain appears in the sequencing data of a study of blood T cells in healthy people across ages. A second about 6 to 12 cycle PCR used barcoded and J-beta primers. The authors tagged each cDNA molecule using a template-switch adaptor with 12 random nucleotides. No fewer than 2.5 million CDR3-containing paired-end reads came from each sample. Each CDR3 protein gets one entry after TCRdb re-called the 5' RACE reads with MiXCR. The sample lists hundreds of thousands of distinct CDR3 sequences, under 30% occurring once. Germline assignment: CDR1 MNHEY and CDR2 SVGEGT. Trimming shortened V by 10 bases and J by 5 bases, and 14 bases separated the two germline ends. CDR3 size: 12 residues. Study-level points and caveats: Versus aged donors, long-lived donors had higher diversity and more naive CD4+ cells.

This clonotype was observed a handful of times. Its antigen is not known. The data also belong to a second study, concerning T cells of mothers and their children.

V is TRBV6-2 or TRBV6-3 and J is TRBJ2-5, with no clear D. The receptor's source is a boy younger than 18 in good health. Sequencing was performed on blood. The CDR3 spells CATASGEETQYF. DNA of the CDR3: TGTGCCACTGCTTCCGGCGAGGAGACCCAGTACTTC.